This T cell receptor beta chain originates from a study of T cells in Graves' hyperthyroidism and ophthalmopathy. Study-level results: Ophthalmopathy was predicted by the model a median of about 6.7 months ahead of onset.

RNA transcripts were the template for amplifying TCR beta CDR3 regions. The primer set for the first-round RT-PCR of the TCR CDR3 was HTBI. TCRdb itself ran the multiplex PCR reads through MiXCR, one entry per CDR3 protein. Of 650,000 to 700,000 distinct CDR3 sequences listed, roughly 17% were seen once; the top ten hold 15% to 17%. This clonotype has ten or more counts. Its matching antigen is unknown. This CDR3 contains 14 residues. Germline trimming cut 5 bases from V and 5 bases from J; bases unmatched to any gene: 11. Germline lookup yields CDR1 SQVTM and CDR2 ANQGSEA. The chain carries TRBV29-1 and TRBJ1-1, with 7 nucleotides matching TRBD1. This sequence was found in a man aged 50-60 years with Graves' hyperthyroidism. Sequenced input: blood. The CDR3 sequence: CSVRTGQAQTEAFF. The CDR3 DNA reads as TGCAGCGTTAGGACTGGACAGGCTCAGACTGAAGCTTTCTTT.